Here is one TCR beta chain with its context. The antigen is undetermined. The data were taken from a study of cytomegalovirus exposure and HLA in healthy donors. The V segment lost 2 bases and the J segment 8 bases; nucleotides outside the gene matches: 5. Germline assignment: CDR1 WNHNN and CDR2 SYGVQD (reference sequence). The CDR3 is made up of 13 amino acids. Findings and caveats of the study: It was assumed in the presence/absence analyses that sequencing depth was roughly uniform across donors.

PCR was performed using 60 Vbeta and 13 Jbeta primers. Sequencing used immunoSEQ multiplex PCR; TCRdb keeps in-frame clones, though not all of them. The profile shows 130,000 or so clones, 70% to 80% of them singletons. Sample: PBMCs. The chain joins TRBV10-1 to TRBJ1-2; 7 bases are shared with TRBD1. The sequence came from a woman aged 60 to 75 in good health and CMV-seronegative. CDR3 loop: CASSERQGFGYTF. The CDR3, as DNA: TGCGCCAGCAGTGAGAGACAGGGCTTCGGCTACACCTTC.